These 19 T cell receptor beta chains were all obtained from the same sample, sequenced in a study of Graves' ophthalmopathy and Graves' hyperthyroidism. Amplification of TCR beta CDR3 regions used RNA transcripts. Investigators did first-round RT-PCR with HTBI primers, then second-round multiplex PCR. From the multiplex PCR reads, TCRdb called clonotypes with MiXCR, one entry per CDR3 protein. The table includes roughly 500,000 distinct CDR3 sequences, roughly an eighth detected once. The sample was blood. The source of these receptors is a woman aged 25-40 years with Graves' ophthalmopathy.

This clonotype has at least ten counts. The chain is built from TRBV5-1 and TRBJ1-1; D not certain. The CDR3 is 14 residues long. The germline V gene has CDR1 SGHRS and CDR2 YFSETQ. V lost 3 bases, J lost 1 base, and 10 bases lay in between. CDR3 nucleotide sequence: TGCGCCAGCAGCTCGGCCACAACGAACACTGAAGCTTTCTTT. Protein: CASSSATTNTEAFF.

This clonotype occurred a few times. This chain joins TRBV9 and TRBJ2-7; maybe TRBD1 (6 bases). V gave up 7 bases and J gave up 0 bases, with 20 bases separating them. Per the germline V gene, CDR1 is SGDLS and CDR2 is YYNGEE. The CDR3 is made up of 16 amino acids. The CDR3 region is CASGPATGTDSYEQYF. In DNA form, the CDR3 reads TGTGCCAGCGGGCCGGCCACAGGGACGGACTCCTACGAGCAGTACTTC.

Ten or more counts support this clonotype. The CDR3 region has the DNA TGTGCCAGCAGCTTGGTCGGGGGGCCGAGCACTGAAGCTTTCTTT. It codes for CASSLVGGPSTEAFF. This chain uses TRBV5-4 with TRBJ1-1; maybe TRBD1 (6 bases). Germline lookup yields CDR1 SGHNT and CDR2 YYREEE (reference sequence). The CDR3 is made up of 15 amino acids. Trimming left V 0 bases short and J 4 bases short, with 13 bases between.

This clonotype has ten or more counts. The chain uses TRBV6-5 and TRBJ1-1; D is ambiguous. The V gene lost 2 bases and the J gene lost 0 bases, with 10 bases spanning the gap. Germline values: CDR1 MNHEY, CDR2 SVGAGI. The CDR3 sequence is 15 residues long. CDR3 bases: TGTGCCAGCAGTTACGATGGTGGGATGAACACTGAAGCTTTCTTT. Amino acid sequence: CASSYDGGMNTEAFF.

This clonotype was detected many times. The CDR3 spells CSVEPGRKDGYTF. The CDR3 region has the DNA TGCAGCGTTGAACCAGGAAGGAAGGATGGCTACACCTTC. This sequence joins TRBV29-1 and TRBJ1-2; D not resolved. This CDR3 is built from 13 residues. Per the germline V gene, CDR1 is SQVTM and CDR2 is ANQGSEA. The V gene lost 2 bases and the J gene lost 6 bases, with 13 bases spanning the gap.

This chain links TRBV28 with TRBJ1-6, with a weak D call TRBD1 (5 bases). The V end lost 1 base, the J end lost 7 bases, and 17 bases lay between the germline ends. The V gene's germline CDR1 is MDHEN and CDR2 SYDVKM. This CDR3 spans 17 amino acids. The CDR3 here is CASSLLDGTVINSPLHF. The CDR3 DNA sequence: TGTGCCAGCAGTTTATTGGACGGGACTGTGATAAATTCACCCCTCCACTTT.

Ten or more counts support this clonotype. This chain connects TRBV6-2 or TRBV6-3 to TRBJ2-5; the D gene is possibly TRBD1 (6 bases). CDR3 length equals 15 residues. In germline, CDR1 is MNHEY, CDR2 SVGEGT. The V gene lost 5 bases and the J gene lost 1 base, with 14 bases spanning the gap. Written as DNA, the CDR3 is TGTGCCAGCAGTAGCCTGACAGGAGCCCAAGAGACCCAGTACTTC. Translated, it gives CASSSLTGAQETQYF.

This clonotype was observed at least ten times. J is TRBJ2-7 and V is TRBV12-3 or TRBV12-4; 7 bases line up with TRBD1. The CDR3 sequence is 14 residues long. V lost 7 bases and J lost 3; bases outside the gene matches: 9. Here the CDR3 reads CASTRDSTIYEQYF. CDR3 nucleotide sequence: TGTGCCAGCACCCGGGACAGTACCATCTACGAGCAGTACTTC.

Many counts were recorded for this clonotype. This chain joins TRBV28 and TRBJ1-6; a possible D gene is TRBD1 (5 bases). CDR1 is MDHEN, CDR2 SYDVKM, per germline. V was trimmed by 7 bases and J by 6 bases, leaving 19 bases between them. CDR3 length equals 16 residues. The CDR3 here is CASKLRQGPSNSPLHF. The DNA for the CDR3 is TGTGCCAGCAAACTTAGGCAGGGCCCTTCTAATTCACCCCTCCACTTT. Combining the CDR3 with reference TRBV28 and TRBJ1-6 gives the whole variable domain DVKVTQSSRYLVKRTGEKVFLECVQDMDHENMFWYRQDPGLGLRLIYFSYDVKMKEKGDIPEGYSVSREKKERFSLILESASTNQTSMYLCASKLRQGPSNSPLHFGNGTRLTVT.

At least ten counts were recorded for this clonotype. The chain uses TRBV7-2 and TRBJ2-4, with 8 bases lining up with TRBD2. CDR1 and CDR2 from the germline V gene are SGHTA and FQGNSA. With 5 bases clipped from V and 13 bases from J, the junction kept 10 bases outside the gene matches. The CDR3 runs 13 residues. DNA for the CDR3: TGTGCCAGCAGCCTCGGACTAGCTGACGGGCAGTACTTC. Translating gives CASSLGLADGQYF.

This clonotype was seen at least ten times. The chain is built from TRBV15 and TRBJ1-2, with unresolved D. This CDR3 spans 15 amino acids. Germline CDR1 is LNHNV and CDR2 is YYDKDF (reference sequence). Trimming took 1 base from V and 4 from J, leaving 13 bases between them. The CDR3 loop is CATSRGRDWGYGYTF. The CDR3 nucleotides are TGTGCCACCAGCAGAGGAAGGGATTGGGGCTATGGCTACACCTTC. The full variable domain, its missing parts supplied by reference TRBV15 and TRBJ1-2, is DAMVIQNPRYQVTQFGKPVTLSCSQTLNHNVMYWYQQKSSQAPKLLFHYYDKDFNNEADTPDNFQSRRPNTSFCFLDIRSPGLGDTAMYLCATSRGRDWGYGYTFGSGTRLTVV.

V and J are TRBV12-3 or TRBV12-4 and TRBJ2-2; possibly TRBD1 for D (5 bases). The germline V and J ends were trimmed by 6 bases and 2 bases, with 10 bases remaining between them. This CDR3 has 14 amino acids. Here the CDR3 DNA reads TGTGCCAGCAGGGCTGGACATAACACCGGGGAGCTGTTTTTT. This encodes CASRAGHNTGELFF.

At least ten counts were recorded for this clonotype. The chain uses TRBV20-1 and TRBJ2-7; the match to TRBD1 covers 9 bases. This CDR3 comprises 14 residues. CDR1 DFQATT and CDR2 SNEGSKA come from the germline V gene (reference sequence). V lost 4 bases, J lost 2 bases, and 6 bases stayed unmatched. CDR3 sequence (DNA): TGCAGTGCTAAAACCACAGGGGGCCCCTACGAGCAGTACTTC. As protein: CSAKTTGGPYEQYF.

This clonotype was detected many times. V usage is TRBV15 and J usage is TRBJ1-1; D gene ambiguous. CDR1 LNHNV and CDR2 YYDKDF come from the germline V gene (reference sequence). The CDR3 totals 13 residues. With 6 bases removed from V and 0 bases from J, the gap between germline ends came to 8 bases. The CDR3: CATSLALNTEAFF. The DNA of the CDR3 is TGTGCCACCAGTCTTGCCCTGAACACTGAAGCTTTCTTT.

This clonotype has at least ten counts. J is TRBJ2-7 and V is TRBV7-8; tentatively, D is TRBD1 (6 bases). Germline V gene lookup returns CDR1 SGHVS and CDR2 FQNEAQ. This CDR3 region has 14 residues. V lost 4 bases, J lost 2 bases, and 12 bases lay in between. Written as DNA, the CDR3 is TGTGCCAGCAGCTCAGGACAGATTCCCTACGAGCAGTACTTC. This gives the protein CASSSGQIPYEQYF. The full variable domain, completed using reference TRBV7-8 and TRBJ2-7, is GAGVSQSPRYKVAKRGQDVALRCDPISGHVSLFWYQQALGQGPEFLTYFQNEAQLDKSGLPSDRFFAERPEGSVSTLKIQRTQQEDSAVYLCASSSGQIPYEQYFGPGTRLTVT.

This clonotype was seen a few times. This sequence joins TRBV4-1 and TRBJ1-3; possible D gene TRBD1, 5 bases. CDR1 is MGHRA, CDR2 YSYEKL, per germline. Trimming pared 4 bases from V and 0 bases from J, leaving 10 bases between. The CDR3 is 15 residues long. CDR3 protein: CASSLAGPSGNTIYF. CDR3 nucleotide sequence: TGCGCCAGCAGCCTCGCGGGACCCTCTGGAAACACCATATATTTT.

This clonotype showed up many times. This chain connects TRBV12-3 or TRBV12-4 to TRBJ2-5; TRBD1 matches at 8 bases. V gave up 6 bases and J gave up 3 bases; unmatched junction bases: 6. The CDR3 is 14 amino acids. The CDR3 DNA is TGTGCCAGCAGACCTAACAGGGGGGAAGAGACCCAGTACTTC. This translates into CASRPNRGEETQYF.

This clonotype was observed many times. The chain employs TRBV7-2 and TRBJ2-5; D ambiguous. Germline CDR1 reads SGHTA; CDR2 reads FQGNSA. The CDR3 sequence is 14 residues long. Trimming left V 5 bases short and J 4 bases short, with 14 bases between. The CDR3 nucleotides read TGTGCCAGCAGCCCACACGACACTGGAGAGACCCAGTACTTC. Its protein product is CASSPHDTGETQYF.

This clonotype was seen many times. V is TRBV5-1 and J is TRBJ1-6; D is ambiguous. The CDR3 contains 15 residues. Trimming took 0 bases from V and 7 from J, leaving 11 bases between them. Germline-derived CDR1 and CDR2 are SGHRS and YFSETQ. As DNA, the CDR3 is TGCGCCAGCAGCTTGGGAACAGAGGTAAATTCACCCCTCCACTTT. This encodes CASSLGTEVNSPLHF.